This passage covers 31 T cell receptor beta chains from one sample sequenced in a study of shared clonotypes between healthy human individuals. TCRdb's table, derived via immunoSEQ multiplex PCR, lists solely in-frame clones and lacks some. The sample records roughly 2.4 million clones, around 95% being singletons. Sequencing input: naive CD4+ T cells sorted from blood. Subset meaning: CD45RA+ positively selected. Receptors originate from a man between 18 and 35 years old in good health.

This sequence joins TRBV30 and TRBJ2-2, with 9 bases aligning to TRBD1. CDR3 length equals 13 residues. CDR1 GTSNPN and CDR2 SVGIG come from the germline V gene (reference sequence). V was pared by 4 bases and J by 5 bases, with 2 bases of the junction left unmatched. The CDR3 reads CAWNRGPTGELFF. The CDR3 DNA reads as TGTGCCTGGAACAGGGGGCCGACCGGGGAGCTGTTTTTT.

The V call is TRBV7-2, the J call TRBJ1-5; a possible D gene is TRBD1 (6 bases). V gave up 4 bases and J gave up 9 bases, with 13 bases separating them. Per the germline V gene, CDR1 is SGHTA and CDR2 is FQGNSA. There are 13 residues in the CDR3. CDR3 sequence reads: CASSSDSSSPQHF. The CDR3 coding sequence is TGTGCCAGCAGCTCGGACAGTTCTTCGCCCCAGCATTTT.

V is TRBV2 and J is TRBJ2-1; a possible D gene is TRBD1 (7 bases). Germline loops: CDR1 SNHLY, CDR2 FYNNEI. This CDR3 contains 15 residues. Deletions cut 4 bases from V and 4 bases from J, with 14 bases between. CDR3: CASSVKPGGYNEQFF. The CDR3 bases are TGTGCCAGCAGTGTTAAGCCAGGGGGGTACAATGAGCAGTTCTTC.

This clone showed up just a few times. The chain couples TRBV6-1 to TRBJ2-7, with a tentative D call TRBD2 (6 bases). Looked up from germline, CDR1 is MNHNS and CDR2 is SASEGT. The CDR3 length is 14 residues. Deletions cut 6 bases from V and 5 bases from J, with 17 bases between. CDR3 nucleotides: TGTGCCAGCAGGGTGGGACTCGGGGCCCACGAGCAGTACTTC. Amino acid sequence: CASRVGLGAHEQYF.

The J gene is TRBJ2-7, the V gene TRBV7-2; D remains ambiguous. The germline V and J ends were trimmed by 0 bases and 2 bases, with 8 bases remaining between them. CDR1 is SGHTA and CDR2 is FQGNSA in the germline V gene. The CDR3 length is 14 residues. Here the CDR3 reads CASSLAHKTYEQYF. CDR3 nucleotide sequence: TGTGCCAGCAGCTTAGCGCACAAGACCTACGAGCAGTACTTC.

V and J are TRBV7-9 and TRBJ1-1; 9 nucleotides align to TRBD1. The CDR3 has 17 amino acids. Germline V gene lookup returns CDR1 SEHNR and CDR2 FQNEAQ (reference sequence). The J segment lost 0 bases and the V segment lost 4 bases, leaving 9 bases of the junction unmatched. CDR3: CASSSNSRDRVNTEAFF. The DNA of the CDR3 is TGTGCCAGCAGCTCAAATTCCCGGGACAGGGTGAACACTGAAGCTTTCTTT.

This clone has a single count. The rearrangement uses TRBV13 and TRBJ1-2; D may be TRBD1 (6 bases). Germline V gene data show CDR1 as PRHDT and CDR2 as FYEKMQ (reference sequence). The CDR3 sequence is 15 residues long. V lost 5 bases to trimming and J lost 6 bases, with 19 bases between them. The CDR3 nucleotides are TGTGCCAGCAGCCCAACGGGGGGCAGGGGCGATGGCTACACCTTC. Residues: CASSPTGGRGDGYTF.

V and J are TRBV29-1 and TRBJ2-5, with D possibly being TRBD1 (6 bases). The CDR3 is made up of 13 amino acids. V was shortened by 4 bases and J by 4 bases, with 13 bases between the two germline ends. In germline, CDR1 is SQVTM, CDR2 ANQGSEA. The CDR3 DNA is TGCAGCGTTGTGATGAGGGGGTCAGAGACCCAGTACTTC. The encoded protein is CSVVMRGSETQYF.

The V gene is TRBV5-1, the J gene TRBJ2-7; 10 bases are a match to TRBD1. Trimming cost V 6 bases and J 6 bases; bases outside gene matches: 12. The CDR3 length is 15 residues. CDR1 is SGHRS and CDR2 is YFSETQ in the germline V gene. CDR3 in DNA: TGCGCCAGCACGCCCACCGGGACAGGGGTGCCCGAGCAGTACTTC. Its translation is CASTPTGTGVPEQYF.

V and J are TRBV7-8 and TRBJ1-1; D unresolved. This CDR3 region has 15 residues. CDR1 is SGHVS and CDR2 is FQNEAQ in the germline V gene. Trimming took off 5 bases at V and 1 base at J, with 14 bases between the two ends. This CDR3 is CASSQPERSNTEAFF. The CDR3 DNA follows: TGTGCCAGCAGCCAACCCGAGCGCTCGAACACTGAAGCTTTCTTT.

The CDR3 nucleotides read TGTGCCTGGAGTGTAGACGTAAGGTATTCTGAAGCTTTCTTT. This gives the protein CAWSVDVRYSEAFF. V and J are TRBV30 and TRBJ1-1; unclear D gene. The germline gives CDR1 GTSNPN, CDR2 SVGIG (reference sequence). The CDR3 is 14 amino acids. Trimming removed 0 bases from V and 6 bases from J, with 14 bases in between. Together with reference TRBV30 and TRBJ1-1, the CDR3 gives the full variable domain: SQTIHQWPATLVQPVGSPLSLECTVEGTSNPNLYWYRQAAGRGLQLLFYSVGIGQISSEVPQNLSASRPQDRQFILSSKKLLLSDSGFYLCAWSVDVRYSEAFFGQGTRLTVV.

This chain uses TRBV4-3 with TRBJ2-7; 10 positions agree with TRBD2. In germline, CDR1 is LGHNA, CDR2 YSLEER. Trimming took 1 base from V and 4 from J; bases not matched to a gene: 4. The CDR3 extends over 15 amino acids. CDR3 amino acids: CASSQVKAGGYEQYF. The CDR3 DNA follows: TGCGCCAGCAGCCAAGTTAAAGCGGGAGGGTACGAGCAGTACTTC.

Concerning this clone itself: Additional DNA sequences in this sample encode the identical CDR3. This rearrangement joins TRBV10-3 to TRBJ2-1; 9 bases are shared with TRBD1. V lost 0 bases and J lost 3; bases outside the gene matches: 0. The CDR3 extends over 15 amino acids. The germline V gene has CDR1 ENHRY and CDR2 SYGVKD. CDR3: CAISESGQGYNEQFF. CDR3 nucleotide sequence: TGTGCCATCAGTGAGTCGGGACAGGGCTACAATGAGCAGTTCTTC.

The chain couples TRBV30 to TRBJ1-2; TRBD1 matches at 7 bases. Germline CDR1 GTSNPN, CDR2 SVGIG (reference sequence). CDR3 length: 12 amino acids. Trimming at V came to 2 bases and at J to 9 bases, leaving 6 bases not matched to a gene. The CDR3 spells CAWSPTQGRYTF. The CDR3 DNA reads TGTGCCTGGAGTCCAACACAGGGGCGCTACACCTTC.

CDR3 sequence: CASRKNGQGHGYTF. The CDR3 coding sequence is TGTGCCAGCAGGAAAAACGGACAGGGGCATGGCTACACCTTC. This rearrangement joins TRBV7-2 to TRBJ1-2; 9 bases are a match to TRBD1. CDR1 and CDR2 (germline): SGHTA, FQGNSA. V lost 6 bases, J lost 6 bases, and 8 bases stayed unmatched. This CDR3 has 14 residues.

The V call is TRBV7-6, the J call TRBJ1-5, with D possibly TRBD1 on 6 matching bases. Germline V gene sequence: CDR1 SGHVS, CDR2 FNYEAQ. The CDR3 contains 18 residues. Trimming removed 0 bases from V and 1 base from J, with 16 bases in between. The CDR3 is CASSLAPSGQGSNQPQHF. Written as DNA, the CDR3 is TGTGCCAGCAGCTTAGCTCCATCAGGCCAGGGGAGCAATCAGCCCCAGCATTTT.

The rearrangement uses TRBV10-1 and TRBJ2-3; tentative D call: TRBD1 (5 bases). The CDR3 contains 15 residues. Per the germline V gene, CDR1 is WNHNN and CDR2 is SYGVQD (reference sequence). Trimming removed 4 bases at V and 3 bases at J, with 14 bases between. CDR3 residues: CASSGNQGWTDTQYF. The CDR3 bases are TGCGCCAGCAGTGGTAACCAGGGTTGGACAGATACGCAGTATTTT.

This rearrangement joins TRBV5-4 to TRBJ1-4; a weak D match, TRBD1 (6 bases). In germline, CDR1 is SGHNT, CDR2 YYREEE (reference sequence). The CDR3 is 14 residues long. V dropped 4 bases and J dropped 7 bases, with 14 bases sitting between them. This chain's CDR3 is CASSPTGQFEKLFF. CDR3 nucleotide sequence: TGTGCCAGCAGCCCGACAGGTCAATTTGAAAAACTGTTTTTT.

The rearrangement links TRBV2 to TRBJ2-7; 9 nucleotides agree with TRBD1. This CDR3 is 14 amino acids long. Germline CDR1 is SNHLY and CDR2 is FYNNEI. The V gene end was trimmed by 7 bases and the J gene end by 5 bases; junction bases not matched to a gene: 9. The CDR3 DNA follows: TGTGCCAGCAAGGGTCCCGGGACAGGGAACGAGCAGTACTTC. This sequence encodes CASKGPGTGNEQYF.

The chain couples TRBV28 to TRBJ2-1; D gene unclear. This CDR3 is built from 14 residues. V lost 3 bases and J lost 6, with 12 bases in between. Germline CDR1 MDHEN, CDR2 SYDVKM. The CDR3 DNA is TGTGCCAGCAGTTTTTCGAAGAGAGGCAATGAGCAGTTCTTC. Its protein product is CASSFSKRGNEQFF.

The chain is built from TRBV19 and TRBJ1-1; no clear D. CDR3 length: 15 residues. V lost 4 bases, J lost 3 bases, and 15 bases lay in between. Germline V gene sequence: CDR1 LNHDA, CDR2 SQIVND (reference sequence). This CDR3 is CASSKGPSRDTEAFF. The CDR3 DNA follows: TGTGCCAGTAGTAAGGGTCCCTCAAGGGACACTGAAGCTTTCTTT.

The chain has TRBV5-1 and TRBJ2-1, with 14 bases lining up with TRBD2. The CDR3 length is 15 residues. Trimming took 4 bases from V and 7 from J; bases not matched to a gene: 4. Germline V CDR1 and CDR2: SGHRS, YFSETQ. The CDR3 DNA reads TGCGCCAGCAGCGGGGGACTAGCGGGAGTGAATGAGCAGTTCTTC. It specifies CASSGGLAGVNEQFF.

Comments on this clone: One junction end disagrees with the germline gene, perhaps due to a read error. The V gene is TRBV2, the J gene TRBJ1-4; TRBD1 aligns across 7 bases. CDR1 and CDR2 from the germline V gene are SNHLY and FYNNEI. The CDR3 consists of 15 residues. Written as DNA, the CDR3 is TGTGCCAGCAGCGAAGACAGGGCCCCTTATGAAAAACTGTTTTTT. Translated, it gives CASSEDRAPYEKLFF.

This clone was counted a single time. The CDR3 region is CASSLSQGANQPQHF. The CDR3 nucleotides read TGTGCCAGCAGCTTATCACAGGGCGCGAATCAGCCCCAGCATTTT. This chain links TRBV7-2 with TRBJ1-5; maybe TRBD1 (6 bases). Per the germline V gene, CDR1 is SGHTA and CDR2 is FQGNSA. The CDR3 is made up of 15 amino acids. Trimming cost V 2 bases and J 4 bases, with 12 bases left between them.

The chain couples TRBV18 to TRBJ2-1, with TRBD2 matching 7 bases. Trimming removed 5 bases from V and 0 bases from J; junction bases left unmatched: 10. Germline values: CDR1 KGHSH, CDR2 LQKENI. The CDR3 spans 17 residues. Here the CDR3 DNA reads TGTGCCAGCTCAAACCCCGGGAGGTTATACTCCTACAATGAGCAGTTCTTC. Translating gives CASSNPGRLYSYNEQFF.

V is TRBV10-3 and J is TRBJ2-7, with TRBD2 matching over 8 bases. There are 16 residues in the CDR3. Germline V gene data show CDR1 as ENHRY and CDR2 as SYGVKD. The V segment lost 0 bases and the J segment 4 bases; nucleotides outside the gene matches: 8. DNA of the CDR3: TGTGCCATCAGTGAGTCGAGAGCGGGAGTAAGATACGAGCAGTACTTC. Translated: CAISESRAGVRYEQYF.

The rearrangement joins TRBV19 to TRBJ2-5; 8 nucleotides match TRBD2. The CDR3 contains 14 residues. Germline V gene lookup returns CDR1 LNHDA and CDR2 SQIVND (reference sequence). With V trimmed by 7 bases and J by 2 bases, 6 bases remained unmatched. CDR3 loop: CASTRRGEQETQYF. In nucleotides, the CDR3 is TGTGCCAGTACTAGGCGGGGGGAGCAAGAGACCCAGTACTTC.

CDR3 in DNA: TGCGCCAGCAGCGCCGATGGGACAGCTAATAATTCACCCCTCCACTTT. Translating it yields CASSADGTANNSPLHF. V usage is TRBV5-1 and J usage is TRBJ1-6, with 7 positions matching TRBD1. CDR1 SGHRS and CDR2 YFSETQ come from the germline V gene. Trimming at V came to 4 bases and at J to 5 bases, leaving 9 bases not matched to a gene. The CDR3 is made up of 16 amino acids.

As for this clone: Different DNA sequences within this sample yield the same CDR3. This chain connects TRBV5-1 to TRBJ2-7, with D possibly being TRBD2 (5 bases). V was trimmed by 3 bases and J by 3 bases, leaving 7 bases between them. The germline V gene has CDR1 SGHRS and CDR2 YFSETQ. The CDR3 covers 12 residues. The chain's CDR3 is CASSSEGYEQYF. The CDR3 bases are TGCGCCAGCAGCTCCGAGGGCTACGAGCAGTACTTC.

About this clone: The same CDR3 arises from other DNA sequences in this sample as well. The chain is built from TRBV2 and TRBJ1-6; D may be TRBD1 (5 bases). The length of the CDR3 is 11 residues. Between the trimmed V and J ends, which lost 6 bases and 10 bases, there was a span of 7 bases. Germline loops: CDR1 SNHLY, CDR2 FYNNEI. CDR3 coding DNA: TGTGCCAGCAGCGACAGATCACCCCTCCACTTT. Protein product: CASSDRSPLHF.

The chain has TRBV2 and TRBJ2-1; 8 bases agree with TRBD2. This CDR3 contains 15 residues. The germline CDR1 and CDR2 sequences are SNHLY and FYNNEI. Losses at the gene ends were 7 bases for V and 2 bases for J; bases not matched to a gene: 7. Here the CDR3 reads CASNPAGVAYNEQFF. CDR3 DNA: TGTGCCAGCAACCCAGCGGGGGTAGCCTACAATGAGCAGTTCTTC.